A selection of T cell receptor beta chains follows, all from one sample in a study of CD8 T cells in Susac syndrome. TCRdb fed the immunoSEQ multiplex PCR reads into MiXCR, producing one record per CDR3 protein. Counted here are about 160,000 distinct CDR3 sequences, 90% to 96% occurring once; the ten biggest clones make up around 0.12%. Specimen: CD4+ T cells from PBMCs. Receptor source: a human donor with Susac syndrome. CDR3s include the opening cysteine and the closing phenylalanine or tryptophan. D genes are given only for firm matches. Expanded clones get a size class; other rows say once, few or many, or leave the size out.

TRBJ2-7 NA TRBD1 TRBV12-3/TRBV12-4 TGTGCCAGCAGCTCCAGACAGGGCGCGTACGAGCAGTACTTC CASSSRQGAYEQYF
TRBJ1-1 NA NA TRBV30 TGTGCCTGGGTTAGGATGAACACTGAAGCTTTCTTT CAWVRMNTEAFF
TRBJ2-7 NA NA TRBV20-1 TGCAGTGCTGGGGATAGTCGGAGCGGGCCTTACGAGCAGTACTTC CSAGDSRSGPYEQYF
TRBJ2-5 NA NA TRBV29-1 TGCAGCGTTGAAGTTGGACTACCGACCCAGTACTTC CSVEVGLPTQYF
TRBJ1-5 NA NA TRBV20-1 TGCAGTGCTAGTGACAACAATCAGCCCCAGCATTTT CSASDNNQPQHF
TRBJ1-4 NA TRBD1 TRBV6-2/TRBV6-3 TGTGCCAGCCGAACCGGGACAGGGGGCGATATTGGAGAAAAACTGTTTTTT CASRTGTGGDIGEKLFF
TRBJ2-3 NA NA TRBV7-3 TGTGCCAGCAGCAAGACAGGCCTTATTTCAGATACGCAGTATTTT CASSKTGLISDTQYF
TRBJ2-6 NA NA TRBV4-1 TGCGCCAGCAGCCAAAACCCGGCCGGATCTGGGGCCAACGTCCTGACTTTC CASSQNPAGSGANVLTF
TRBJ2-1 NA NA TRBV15 TGTGCCACCAGCAGAGCGGACGATGAGCAGTTCTTC CATSRADDEQFF
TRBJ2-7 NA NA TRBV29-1 TGCAGCGTTGGTAGGGGCTCCTACGAGCAGTACTTC CSVGRGSYEQYF
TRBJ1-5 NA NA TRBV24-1 TGTGCCACCAGTGATTTGGGCCAGCCCCAGCATTTT CATSDLGQPQHF
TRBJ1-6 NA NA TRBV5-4 TGTGCCAGCAGCTTGGACGAGGTCTATTCACCCCTCCACTTT CASSLDEVYSPLHF
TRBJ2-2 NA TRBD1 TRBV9 TGTGCCAGCAGCTTGACAGGGACGGGCTGGGCCGGGGAGCTGTTTTTT CASSLTGTGWAGELFF
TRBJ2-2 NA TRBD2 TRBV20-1 TGCAGTGCTCCTAGCGGGAGAGGTACCGGGGAGCTGTTTTTT CSAPSGRGTGELFF
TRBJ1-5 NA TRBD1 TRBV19 TGTGCCAGTAGTATAGCAGGGGGTAGCAATCAGCCCCAGCATTTT CASSIAGGSNQPQHF
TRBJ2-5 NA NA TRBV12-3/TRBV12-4 TGTGCCAGCAGCCGTGGGGGGGCTGGAGAGACCCAGTACTTC CASSRGGAGETQYF
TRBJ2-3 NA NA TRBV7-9 TGTGCCAGCAGCCTGGTACTCGCAGATACGCAGTATTTT CASSLVLADTQYF
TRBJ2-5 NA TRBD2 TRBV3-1 TGTGCCAGCAGCCATCTAGCGGGGGGGCTCGGGACCCAGTACTTC CASSHLAGGLGTQYF
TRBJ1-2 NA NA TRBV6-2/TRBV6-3 TGTGCCAGCAGTCTTGGGGGTAGAGAATATGGCTACACCTTC CASSLGGREYGYTF
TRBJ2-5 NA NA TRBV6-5 TGTGCCAGCACCGAGACAGGATGGGAGACCCAGTACTTC CASTETGWETQYF
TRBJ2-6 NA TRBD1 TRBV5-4 TGTGCCAGCAGCTGGCGGACCGGGACAGGGGTTTTGGGGGCCAACGTCCTGACTTTC CASSWRTGTGVLGANVLTF
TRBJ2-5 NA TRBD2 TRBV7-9 TGTGCCAGCAGCTTATGGGCGGGAGTGGAAGAGACCCAGTACTTC CASSLWAGVEETQYF
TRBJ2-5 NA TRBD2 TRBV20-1 TGCAGTGCTTCAAGTCTGGCTAGCGGGTACCAAGAGACCCAGTACTTC CSASSLASGYQETQYF
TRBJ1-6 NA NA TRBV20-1 TGCAGTGCCACTCGGGCAAGGAATTCACCCCTCCACTTT CSATRARNSPLHF
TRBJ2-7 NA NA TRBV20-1 TGCAGTGCCCTAGACTACGAGCAGTACTTC CSALDYEQYF
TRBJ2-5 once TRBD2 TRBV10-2 TGCGCCAGTGGCGGGGGGACCCAAGAGACCCAGTACTTC CASGGGTQETQYF
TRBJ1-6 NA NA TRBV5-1 TGCGCCAGCAGCATCAACAGAGACCTCCTCCACTTT CASSINRDLLHF